This T cell receptor (beta chain) appears in the sequencing data of a study of T cell repertoires in cytomegalovirus infection. CDR1 is SGHTA, CDR2 FQGTGA, per germline. The CDR3 totals 16 residues. V was shortened by 0 bases and J by 4 bases, with 15 bases between the two germline ends. This clonotype has ten or more counts. TCRdb reanalysed the reads using MiXCR and keeps one entry per CDR3 protein. The data contain 230,000 or so distinct CDR3 sequences, about 17% of them singletons. The chain employs TRBV7-3 and TRBJ1-1; perhaps TRBD1 as D (5 bases). Sequencing was done on a sample of CD8+ T cells from PBMCs. The source is a human donor in good health (CMV status not recorded). Some clones in this sample may be carry-over from other donors' samples. The chain's CDR3 is CASSLTSGQVGTEAFF. CDR3 coding DNA: TGTGCCAGCAGCTTAACATCGGGGCAGGTGGGCACTGAAGCTTTCTTT.